A single sample gave rise to the 26 T cell receptor beta chains below, sequenced in a study of blood T cell repertoires in COVID-19. Profiling relied on immunoSEQ multiplex PCR, and the TCRdb table lists in-frame clones only, not all of them. The sample holds 300,000 to 400,000 clones, over 70% seen once. The sample comprised PBMCs or T cells enriched from blood (not recorded which). These receptors were obtained from a man younger than 45 who had recovered from COVID-19.

This sequence joins TRBV5-1 and TRBJ1-1; 8 nucleotides match TRBD1. J lost 4 bases, V lost 0 bases, and 8 bases had no gene match. The CDR3 has 16 amino acids. Germline V gene lookup returns CDR1 SGHRS and CDR2 YFSETQ. The CDR3 nucleotides read TGCGCCAGCAGCTTGGGGACAGGGTGGGGTGGCACTGAAGCTTTCTTT. The encoded protein is CASSLGTGWGGTEAFF.

This chain links TRBV5-4 with TRBJ2-5; perhaps TRBD1 as D (5 bases). V lost 4 bases and J 1 base, leaving 8 bases between the germline ends. The CDR3 has 13 residues. In germline, CDR1 is SGHNT, CDR2 YYREEE (reference sequence). CDR3 DNA: TGTGCCAGCAGCCCCCAGGGCCAAGAGACCCAGTACTTC. Encoded protein: CASSPQGQETQYF.

The chain is built from TRBV9 and TRBJ2-3; 7 bases align to TRBD2. V gave up 0 bases and J gave up 4 bases; unmatched junction bases: 5. CDR3 size: 15 residues. Germline assignment: CDR1 SGDLS and CDR2 YYNGEE. CDR3 sequence: CASSVGLAVADTQYF. The CDR3 DNA sequence: TGTGCCAGCAGCGTAGGGCTAGCGGTAGCAGATACGCAGTATTTT.

The chain has TRBV10-3 and TRBJ1-4; TRBD1 is a possible D gene (6 bases). Trimming took 0 bases from V and 7 from J, leaving 12 bases between them. Per the germline V gene, CDR1 is ENHRY and CDR2 is SYGVKD. The CDR3 spans 15 residues. The CDR3 protein is CAISESAGAGEKLFF. DNA of the CDR3: TGTGCCATCAGTGAGTCTGCGGGGGCGGGTGAAAAACTGTTTTTT.

The chain uses TRBV29-1 and TRBJ2-3; 8 bases are a match to TRBD1. The J segment lost 1 base and the V segment lost 8 bases, leaving 2 bases of the junction unmatched. The CDR3 loop spans 12 amino acids. Germline CDR1 SQVTM, CDR2 ANQGSEA. CDR3 in amino acids: CSLDRGTDTQYF. DNA of the CDR3: TGCAGCCTGGACAGGGGCACAGATACGCAGTATTTT.

The chain carries TRBV2 and TRBJ1-1; 9 bases agree with TRBD1. This CDR3 comprises 14 residues. J was trimmed by 5 bases and V by 6 bases; bases with no gene match: 7. CDR1 is SNHLY, CDR2 FYNNEI, per germline. CDR3 in amino acids: CASRRGQGGTEAFF. DNA of the CDR3: TGTGCCAGCAGGAGGGGACAGGGAGGGACTGAAGCTTTCTTT.

This chain joins TRBV5-1 and TRBJ2-7; D is perhaps TRBD1 (5 bases). V lost 0 bases and J lost 6, with 13 bases in between. The germline V gene encodes CDR1 SGHRS and CDR2 YFSETQ. The CDR3 contains 14 residues. The CDR3 spells CASSLEGWGREQYF. The CDR3 coding sequence is TGCGCCAGCAGCTTGGAGGGGTGGGGTCGCGAGCAGTACTTC.

The genes are TRBV2 and TRBJ1-2; D uncertain. The germline CDR1 and CDR2 sequences are SNHLY and FYNNEI. V was shortened by 3 bases and J by 6 bases, with 11 bases between the two germline ends. This CDR3 region has 13 residues. The CDR3 protein is CASSDRGLDGYTF. As DNA, the CDR3 is TGTGCCAGCAGTGATAGAGGGTTGGATGGCTACACCTTC.

This chain joins TRBV6-5 and TRBJ1-5; TRBD1 is a possible D gene (6 bases). CDR1 is MNHEY, CDR2 SVGAGI, per germline. Trimming took 1 base from V and 4 from J, leaving 11 bases between them. There are 15 residues in the CDR3. CDR3 sequence (DNA): TGTGCCAGCAGTTACTACAGGGCCGGGAATCAGCCCCAGCATTTT. Translated, it gives CASSYYRAGNQPQHF.

The chain links TRBV28 to TRBJ2-2; D is uncertain. This CDR3 spans 13 amino acids. Germline V gene sequence: CDR1 MDHEN, CDR2 SYDVKM. V lost 3 bases and J lost 5, with 7 bases in between. CDR3 in DNA: TGTGCCAGCAGTTTGGGCACTACCGGGGAGCTGTTTTTT. Amino acid sequence: CASSLGTTGELFF.

This clone has just one count. The CDR3, as DNA: TGTGCCAGCAGCTTGGATCGCGGCACCTGGAACACCGGGGAGCTGTTTTTT. The encoded protein is CASSLDRGTWNTGELFF. This chain connects TRBV5-4 to TRBJ2-2, with unresolved D. V was pared by 0 bases and J by 1 base, with 13 bases between. The germline V gene has CDR1 SGHNT and CDR2 YYREEE (reference sequence). CDR3 length: 17 amino acids. The full variable domain, in which reference TRBV5-4 and TRBJ2-2 provide the parts outside the CDR3, is ETGVTQSPTHLIKTRGQQVTLRCSSQSGHNTVSWYQQALGQGPQFIFQYYREEENGRGNFPPRFSGLQFPNYSSELNVNALELDDSALYLCASSLDRGTWNTGELFFGEGSRLTVL.

This clone was seen a single time. The V and J genes are TRBV7-9 and TRBJ1-6; the D gene is possibly TRBD1 (5 bases). Germline V gene sequence: CDR1 SEHNR, CDR2 FQNEAQ (reference sequence). The CDR3 is 15 amino acids. Between the trimmed V and J ends, which lost 6 bases and 5 bases, there was a span of 14 bases. CDR3 region: CASRPRTSHNSPLHF. The CDR3 DNA reads as TGTGCCAGCAGACCTAGGACAAGTCATAATTCACCCCTCCACTTT.

The rearrangement links TRBV5-4 to TRBJ1-3; D ambiguous. This CDR3 has 15 residues. The V gene lost 2 bases and the J gene lost 0 bases, with 9 bases spanning the gap. Germline V CDR1 and CDR2: SGHNT, YYREEE (reference sequence). CDR3 DNA sequence: TGTGCCAGCAGCTTAACAGCTGCCTCTGGAAACACCATATATTTT. This translates into CASSLTAASGNTIYF.

This rearrangement joins TRBV27 to TRBJ1-2; 9 bases are shared with TRBD1. V was pared by 2 bases and J by 7 bases, with 11 bases of the junction left unmatched. This CDR3 spans 16 amino acids. Germline-derived CDR1 and CDR2 are MNHEY and SMNVEV (reference sequence). CDR3 in amino acids: CASSLRARDRAGGYTF. CDR3 nucleotide sequence: TGTGCCAGCAGTTTAAGGGCTCGGGACAGGGCGGGTGGCTACACCTTC.

The chain has TRBV2 and TRBJ1-5, with D possibly being TRBD1 (6 bases). Looked up from germline, CDR1 is SNHLY and CDR2 is FYNNEI. The length of the CDR3 is 15 residues. The V gene lost 4 bases and the J gene lost 0 bases, with 10 bases spanning the gap. The CDR3 loop reads CASSGTASSNQPQHF. In DNA form, the CDR3 reads TGTGCCAGCAGTGGGACAGCCTCTAGCAATCAGCCCCAGCATTTT. Drawing the rest from reference TRBV2 and TRBJ1-5, the complete variable domain is EPEVTQTPSHQVTQMGQEVILRCVPISNHLYFYWYRQILGQKVEFLVSFYNNEISEKSEIFDDQFSVERPDGSNFTLKIRSTKLEDSAMYFCASSGTASSNQPQHFGDGTRLSIL.

V and J are TRBV4-2 and TRBJ2-1; 7 nucleotides line up with TRBD2. Germline V lookup: CDR1 LGHNA, CDR2 YNFKEQ. The CDR3 has 15 residues. The trim removed 4 bases at V and 8 bases at J, leaving 11 bases unmatched. CDR3 sequence (DNA): TGTGCCAGCAGCCCCCCCCCTAGGGAGGGATATGAGCAGTTCTTC. This codes for CASSPPPREGYEQFF.

The chain links TRBV19 to TRBJ2-2, with 7 bases fitting TRBD2. The CDR3 totals 16 residues. Germline CDR1 is LNHDA and CDR2 is SQIVND (reference sequence). V gave up 9 bases and J gave up 4 bases; unmatched junction bases: 14. The CDR3 reads CASSVYGGGTTGELFF. As DNA, the CDR3 is TGTGCCAGCTCGGTATACGGCGGGGGAACCACCGGGGAGCTGTTTTTT.

The chain combines TRBV7-8 with TRBJ1-2; the match to TRBD1 covers 7 bases. Losses at the gene ends were 5 bases for V and 3 bases for J; bases not matched to a gene: 9. The germline V gene encodes CDR1 SGHVS and CDR2 FQNEAQ. The length of the CDR3 is 15 residues. DNA of the CDR3: TGTGCCAGCAGCGATACAGGGGATTGGGACTATGGCTACACCTTC. It yields the protein CASSDTGDWDYGYTF.

The chain carries TRBV28 and TRBJ2-7; D may be TRBD1 (5 bases). The germline gives CDR1 MDHEN, CDR2 SYDVKM. The length of the CDR3 is 14 residues. V was cut by 5 bases and J by 0 bases, with 11 bases left in between. CDR3 in amino acids: CASSGHLRSYEQYF. For the CDR3, the DNA is TGTGCCAGCAGTGGACACCTGCGCTCCTACGAGCAGTACTTC.

V usage is TRBV10-3 and J usage is TRBJ1-2; D perhaps matches TRBD1 (5 bases). Germline V gene lookup returns CDR1 ENHRY and CDR2 SYGVKD. Trimming took 4 bases from V and 0 from J, leaving 9 bases between them. The CDR3 consists of 14 residues. The CDR3 DNA reads TGTGCCATCAGTGGGACAACAGCTAACTATGGCTACACCTTC. It codes for CAISGTTANYGYTF.

The chain is built from TRBV28 and TRBJ2-7, with 12 bases lining up with TRBD1. The J segment lost 4 bases and the V segment lost 5 bases, leaving 6 bases of the junction unmatched. This CDR3 is 15 amino acids long. Germline V gives CDR1 MDHEN, CDR2 SYDVKM. CDR3 amino acids: CASSNPGQGAYEQYF. The CDR3 region has the DNA TGTGCCAGCAGTAACCCGGGACAGGGGGCGTACGAGCAGTACTTC.

The rearrangement joins TRBV28 to TRBJ2-5; 13 bases are shared with TRBD2. The CDR3 has 15 amino acids. V dropped 6 bases and J dropped 3; count of bases not matched to a gene: 4. Germline CDR1 reads MDHEN; CDR2 reads SYDVKM. This CDR3 reads CASRTSGGIKETQYF. The CDR3 bases are TGTGCCAGCAGGACTAGCGGGGGGATCAAAGAGACCCAGTACTTC.

The chain uses TRBV4-1 and TRBJ1-4, with TRBD1 as a possible D gene (6 bases). The germline V and J ends were trimmed by 6 bases and 5 bases, with 16 bases remaining between them. The CDR3 length is 15 residues. Germline V gene sequence: CDR1 MGHRA, CDR2 YSYEKL. The CDR3 DNA reads as TGCGCCAGCAGAGAAAGACAGGCGGAGAATGAAAAACTGTTTTTT. It yields the protein CASRERQAENEKLFF.

The chain couples TRBV18 to TRBJ1-4; D is undetermined. Per the germline V gene, CDR1 is KGHSH and CDR2 is LQKENI. CDR3 length: 14 residues. V lost 2 bases and J lost 5, with 9 bases in between. The CDR3 reads CASSPGRENEKLFF. In nucleotides, the CDR3 is TGTGCCAGCTCACCAGGACGGGAGAATGAAAAACTGTTTTTT.

The table lists this clone with a count of one. The J gene is TRBJ1-4, the V gene TRBV13, with D perhaps TRBD1 (5 bases). The CDR3 has 14 amino acids. The V gene lost 3 bases and the J gene lost 6 bases, with 11 bases spanning the gap. CDR1 PRHDT and CDR2 FYEKMQ come from the germline V gene (reference sequence). This CDR3 reads CASSLVGVDEKLFF. CDR3 DNA sequence: TGTGCCAGCAGCTTGGTAGGGGTTGATGAAAAACTGTTTTTT.

The rearrangement links TRBV11-2 to TRBJ1-2; 8 bases fit TRBD1. The ends lost 6 bases at V and 2 bases at J; junction bases unmatched: 8. Germline V gene lookup returns CDR1 SGHAT and CDR2 FQNNGV. The CDR3 loop spans 15 amino acids. The CDR3 DNA follows: TGTGCCAGCAGTCCTACCTGGGACAGGAACTATGGCTACACCTTC. Encoded protein: CASSPTWDRNYGYTF.